This T cell receptor (beta chain) was captured in a study of control samples from healthy donors and cancer patients (dated by TCRdb to 2020 to 2022). To prepare the library, the immunoSEQ multiplex PCR assay was applied. Here the immuneACCESS table is served through TCRdb, limited to in-frame sequences with V and J called. Missing clones are a known gap in these copies; in checked studies unresolved V genes cover under half, and the rest lacks a known reason. The sample yields 400,000 to 500,000 clones; 80% to 95% were counted once. Roughly 6.4% of the sample is held by the ten biggest clonotypes. The CDR3 covers 17 residues, taking in both the cysteine and the phenylalanine. Left in the record is the CDR3 DNA by itself, 51 bases read in frame from the first base. Based on the germline V gene, the CDR1 and CDR2 sequences are ENHRY and SYGVKD. Relative to germline, V is missing 3 bases and J is missing 6 bases, with 13 bases of the junction outside any gene match.

About this clone itself: The specificity of this receptor is unknown. Base qualities are not provided; no much larger clone lies one nucleotide away.

The sequence links TRBV10-3 to TRBJ2-3; a stretch of 9 junction bases matches TRBD2. Sequenced: PBMCs. The source is a man aged 35 to 55 with head and neck cancer. The DNA is TGTGCCATCAGTGATGAGGGTAGCGGGAGACTGTCGGATACGCAGTATTTT. This yields the protein CAISDEGSGRLSDTQYF.